This TCR beta chain was documented in a study of neoadjuvant anti-PD-1 for oral cavity cancer. Study information: Patients without progression received a fourth nivolumab dose around day 43, then surgical resection on days 50-56. Study observations and caveats: TCR analyses covered only three patients per response group.

The time point is: after neoadjuvant nivolumab, at surgical resection. The V and J ends lost 3 bases and 7 bases, in that order; junction bases with no gene match: 8. In germline, CDR1 is SGHTA, CDR2 FQGTGA. The CDR3 runs to 15 residues. This table comes from immunoSEQ multiplex PCR, and its TCRdb copy is limited to in-frame clones, with some not included. The sample holds about 39,000 clones, approximately 80% seen once. For this clone: Its antigen remains unidentified.

J is TRBJ2-1 and V is TRBV7-3, with TRBD2 identical over 8 bases. This sample comprised PBMCs, obtained after nivolumab (anti-PD-1) treatment. The TCR sequence derives from a person aged 35-79 years with oral cavity squamous cell carcinoma. In DNA, the CDR3 is TGTGCCAGCAGCTTTTTTGGACTAGCCGCAAATGAGCAGTTCTTC. Amino acids: CASSFFGLAANEQFF.